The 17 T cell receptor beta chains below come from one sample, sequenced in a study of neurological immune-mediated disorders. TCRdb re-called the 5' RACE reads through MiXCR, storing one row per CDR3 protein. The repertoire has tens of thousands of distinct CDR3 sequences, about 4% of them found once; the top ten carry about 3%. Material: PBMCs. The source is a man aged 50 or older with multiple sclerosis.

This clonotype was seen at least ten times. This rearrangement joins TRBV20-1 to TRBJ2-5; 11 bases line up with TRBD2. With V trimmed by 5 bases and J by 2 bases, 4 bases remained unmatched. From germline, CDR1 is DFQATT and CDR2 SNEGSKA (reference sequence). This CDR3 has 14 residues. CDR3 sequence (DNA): TGCAGTGCTCGTACTAGCGGGGGACAAGAGACCCAGTACTTC. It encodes CSARTSGGQETQYF.

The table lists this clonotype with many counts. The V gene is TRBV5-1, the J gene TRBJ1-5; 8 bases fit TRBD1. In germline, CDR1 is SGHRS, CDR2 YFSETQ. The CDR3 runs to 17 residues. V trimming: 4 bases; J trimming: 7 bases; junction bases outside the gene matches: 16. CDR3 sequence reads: CASSKGQGPVAAQPQHF. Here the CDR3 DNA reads TGCGCCAGCAGCAAAGGACAGGGCCCCGTAGCGGCACAGCCCCAGCATTTT.

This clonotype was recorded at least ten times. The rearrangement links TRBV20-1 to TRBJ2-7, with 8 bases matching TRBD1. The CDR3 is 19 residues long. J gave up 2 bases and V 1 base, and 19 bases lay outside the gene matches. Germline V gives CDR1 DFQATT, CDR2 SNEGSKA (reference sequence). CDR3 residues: CSARAFQDRAKLGAYEQYF. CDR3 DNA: TGCAGTGCTAGAGCTTTCCAGGACAGGGCAAAATTAGGGGCCTACGAGCAGTACTTC.

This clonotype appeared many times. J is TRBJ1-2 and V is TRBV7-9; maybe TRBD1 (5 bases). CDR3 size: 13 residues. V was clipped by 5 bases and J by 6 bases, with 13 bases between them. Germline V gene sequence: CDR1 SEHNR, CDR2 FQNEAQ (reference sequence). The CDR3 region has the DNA TGTGCCAGCAGCCAGTTCGGGGGGGATGGCTACACCTTC. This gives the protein CASSQFGGDGYTF.

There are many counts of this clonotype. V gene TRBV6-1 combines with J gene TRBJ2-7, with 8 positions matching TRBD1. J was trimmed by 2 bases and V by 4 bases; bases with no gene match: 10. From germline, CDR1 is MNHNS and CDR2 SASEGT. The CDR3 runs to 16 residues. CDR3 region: CASSGLDRGLTYEQYF. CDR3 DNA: TGTGCCAGCAGTGGATTAGACAGGGGTCTTACCTACGAGCAGTACTTC.

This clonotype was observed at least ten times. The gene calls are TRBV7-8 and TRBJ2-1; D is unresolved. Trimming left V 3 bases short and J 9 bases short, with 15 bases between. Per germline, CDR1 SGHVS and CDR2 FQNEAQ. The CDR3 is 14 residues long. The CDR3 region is CASSFNVGIGEQFF. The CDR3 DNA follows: TGTGCCAGCAGCTTTAATGTGGGGATTGGTGAGCAGTTCTTC.

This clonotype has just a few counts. DNA for the CDR3: TGTGCCAGCAGTTACGACGGGCTGGAGACCCAGTACTTC. The encoded protein is CASSYDGLETQYF. The chain combines TRBV6-6 with TRBJ2-5; D uncertain. Germline CDR1 and CDR2: MNHNY and SVGAGI (reference sequence). This CDR3 is built from 13 residues. V was pared by 2 bases and J by 5 bases, with 9 bases between.

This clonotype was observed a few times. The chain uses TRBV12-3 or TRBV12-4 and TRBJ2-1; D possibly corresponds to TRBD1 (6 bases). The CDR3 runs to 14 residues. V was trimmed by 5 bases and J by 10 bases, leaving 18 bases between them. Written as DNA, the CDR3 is TGTGCCAGCAGTCTTCGACTGAGCCAGGGGGAGCAGTTCTTC. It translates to CASSLRLSQGEQFF.

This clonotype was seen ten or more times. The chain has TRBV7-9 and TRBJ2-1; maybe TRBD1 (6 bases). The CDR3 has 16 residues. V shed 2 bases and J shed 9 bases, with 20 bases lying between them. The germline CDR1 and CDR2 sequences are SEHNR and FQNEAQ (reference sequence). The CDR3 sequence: CASSLSVPTVGGEQFF. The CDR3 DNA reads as TGTGCCAGCAGCTTATCCGTTCCTACTGTAGGGGGTGAGCAGTTCTTC.

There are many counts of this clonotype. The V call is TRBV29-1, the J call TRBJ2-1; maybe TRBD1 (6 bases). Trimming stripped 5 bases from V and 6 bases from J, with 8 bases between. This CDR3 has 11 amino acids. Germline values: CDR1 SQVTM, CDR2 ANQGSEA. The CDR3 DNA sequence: TGCAGCGTTAGCAGGGGCAATGAGCAGTTCTTC. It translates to CSVSRGNEQFF.

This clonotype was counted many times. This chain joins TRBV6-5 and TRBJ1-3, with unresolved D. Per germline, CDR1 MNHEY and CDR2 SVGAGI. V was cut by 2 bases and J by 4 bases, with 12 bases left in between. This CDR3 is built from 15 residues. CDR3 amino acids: CASSYGQPSGNTIYF. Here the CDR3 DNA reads TGTGCCAGCAGTTACGGGCAGCCTTCAGGAAACACCATATATTTT.

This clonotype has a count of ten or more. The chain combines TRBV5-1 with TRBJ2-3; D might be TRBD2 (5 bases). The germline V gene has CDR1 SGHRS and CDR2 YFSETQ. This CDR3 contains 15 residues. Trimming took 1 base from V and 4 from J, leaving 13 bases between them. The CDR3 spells CASSLPSKVADTQYF. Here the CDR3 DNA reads TGCGCCAGCAGCTTGCCTAGCAAAGTGGCAGATACGCAGTATTTT.

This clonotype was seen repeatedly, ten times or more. The CDR3 spells CASSLADSRAYEQYF. In nucleotides, the CDR3 is TGCGCCAGCAGCTTGGCGGACAGTAGAGCCTACGAGCAGTACTTC. The gene calls are TRBV5-1 and TRBJ2-7; a possible D gene is TRBD1 (6 bases). This CDR3 region has 15 residues. Germline V lookup: CDR1 SGHRS, CDR2 YFSETQ. Trimming pared 0 bases from V and 2 bases from J, leaving 12 bases between.

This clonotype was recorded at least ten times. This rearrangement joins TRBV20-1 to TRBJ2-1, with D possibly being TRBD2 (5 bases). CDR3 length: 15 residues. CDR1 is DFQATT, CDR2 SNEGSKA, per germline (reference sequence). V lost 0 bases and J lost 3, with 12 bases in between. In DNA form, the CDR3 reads TGCAGTGCTAGAGACGCGGGCCTAATCTACAATGAGCAGTTCTTC. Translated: CSARDAGLIYNEQFF.

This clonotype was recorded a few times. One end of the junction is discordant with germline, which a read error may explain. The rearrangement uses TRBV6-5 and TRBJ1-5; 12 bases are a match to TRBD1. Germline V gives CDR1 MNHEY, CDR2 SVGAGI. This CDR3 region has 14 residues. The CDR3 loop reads CASRGTGGNQPQNF. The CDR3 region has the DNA TGTGCCAGCAGGGGGACAGGGGGCAATCAGCCCCAGAATTTT.

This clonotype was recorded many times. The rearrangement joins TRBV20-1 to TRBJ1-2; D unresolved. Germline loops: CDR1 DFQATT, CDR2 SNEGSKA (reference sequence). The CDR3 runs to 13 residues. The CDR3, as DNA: TGCACCCCTGGGAGGGTGTTTAACTATGGCTACACCTTC. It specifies CTPGRVFNYGYTF.

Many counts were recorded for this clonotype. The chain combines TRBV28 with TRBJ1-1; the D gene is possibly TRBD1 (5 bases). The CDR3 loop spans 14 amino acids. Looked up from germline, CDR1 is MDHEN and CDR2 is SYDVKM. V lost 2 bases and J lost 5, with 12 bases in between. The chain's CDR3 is CASSLRGGYTEAFF. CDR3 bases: TGTGCCAGCAGTTTACGGGGGGGATATACTGAAGCTTTCTTT. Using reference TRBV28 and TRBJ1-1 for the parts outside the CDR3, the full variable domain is DVKVTQSSRYLVKRTGEKVFLECVQDMDHENMFWYRQDPGLGLRLIYFSYDVKMKEKGDIPEGYSVSREKKERFSLILESASTNQTSMYLCASSLRGGYTEAFFGQGTRLTVV.